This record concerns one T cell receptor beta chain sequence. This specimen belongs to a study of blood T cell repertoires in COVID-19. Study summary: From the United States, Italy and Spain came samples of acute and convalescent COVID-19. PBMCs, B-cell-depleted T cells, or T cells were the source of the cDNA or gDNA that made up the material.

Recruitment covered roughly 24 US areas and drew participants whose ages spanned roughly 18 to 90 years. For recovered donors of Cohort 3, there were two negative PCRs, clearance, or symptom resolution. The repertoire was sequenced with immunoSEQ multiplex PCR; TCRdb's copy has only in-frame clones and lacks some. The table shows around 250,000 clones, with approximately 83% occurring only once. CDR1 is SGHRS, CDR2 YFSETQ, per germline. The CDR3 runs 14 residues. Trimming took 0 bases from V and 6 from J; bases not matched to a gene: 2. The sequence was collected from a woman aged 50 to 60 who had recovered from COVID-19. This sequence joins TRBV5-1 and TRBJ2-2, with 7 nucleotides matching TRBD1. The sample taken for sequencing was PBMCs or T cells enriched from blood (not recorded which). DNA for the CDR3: TGCGCCAGCAGCTTGGACGGGACAGCCGGGGAGCTGTTTTTT. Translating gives CASSLDGTAGELFF.